This TCR beta chain comes out of a study of shared clonotypes between healthy human individuals. General observations from the study: Shared across four donors were roughly 4.8% of the naive CD4 clonotypes.

Turning to this clone: Antigen specificity is unknown. The sample contains more than one DNA sequence encoding this CDR3.

The CDR3 has 13 amino acids. The germline CDR1 and CDR2 sequences are SQVTM and ANQGSEA. V lost 7 bases and J lost 0, with 13 bases in between. The table came from immunoSEQ multiplex PCR; TCRdb's copy has only in-frame clones and leaves some out. The repertoire holds approximately 250,000 clones, with over 60% as singletons. Recent vaccinations or acute infections were absent in the healthy HIV-negative adult donors. The investigators split CD4+ cells into a CD45RA+ naive subset and a CD45RA-negative memory subset. The receptor comes from a young man in good health. The chain combines TRBV29-1 with TRBJ2-7; perhaps TRBD2 as D (5 bases). Source material: memory CD4+ T cells sorted from blood. Subset of the sample: CD45RA-negative fraction. CDR3 in DNA: TGCAGCGGGATCTCGGGAAGCTCCTACGAGCAGTACTTC. It specifies CSGISGSSYEQYF.